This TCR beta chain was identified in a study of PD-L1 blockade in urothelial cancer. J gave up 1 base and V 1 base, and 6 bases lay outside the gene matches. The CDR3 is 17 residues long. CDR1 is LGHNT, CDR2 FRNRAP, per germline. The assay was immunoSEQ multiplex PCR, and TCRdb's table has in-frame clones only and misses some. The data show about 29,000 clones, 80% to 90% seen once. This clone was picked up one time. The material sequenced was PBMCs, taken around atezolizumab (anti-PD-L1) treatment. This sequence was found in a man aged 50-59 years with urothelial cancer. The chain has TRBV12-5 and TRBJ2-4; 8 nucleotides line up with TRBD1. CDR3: CASGLAPTGAAKNIQYF. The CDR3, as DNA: TGTGCTAGTGGTTTGGCCCCGACAGGGGCCGCCAAAAACATTCAGTACTTC.